This TCR beta chain was sequenced for a study of shared clonotypes between healthy human individuals. Sequenced by immunoSEQ multiplex PCR; TCRdb stores in-frame clones only, minus some. The table includes about 1,500,000 clones, roughly 95% detected once. CDR3 length equals 12 residues. Trimming left V 3 bases short and J 4 bases short, with 7 bases between. Germline V gives CDR1 ENHRY, CDR2 SYGVKD. The sequence was collected from a young man in good health. The chain recombines TRBV10-3 with TRBJ2-7; possibly TRBD1 for D (5 bases). The sample consisted of naive CD4+ T cells sorted from blood. The subset here: CD45RA+ positively selected. The CDR3: CAISDQGYEQYF. CDR3 DNA: TGTGCCATCAGTGATCAGGGTTACGAGCAGTACTTC.